The TCR beta chain under discussion was sequenced for a study of blood T cell repertoires in COVID-19. Study-level background: Acute and convalescent COVID-19 specimens originated in the United States, Italy and Spain. From T cells, B-cell-depleted T cells, or PBMCs came the material, which was cDNA or gDNA.

As originally analysed: Counts of nucleated cells, estimated from reference gene primer amplification, were obtained. TCRdb's copy holds only in-frame clones and misses some; the assay was immunoSEQ multiplex PCR. D and trimming come from the DNA, and the V and J calls and clone size come from that table. This table has approximately 180,000 clones, about 75% appearing once. There are 16 residues in the CDR3. Trimming left V 5 bases short and J 6 bases short, with 20 bases between. The germline V gene has CDR1 MGHRA and CDR2 YSYEKL. The TCR originated in a woman aged 70-85 years with acute or convalescent COVID-19. This sequence joins TRBV4-1 and TRBJ2-1; a weak D match, TRBD2 (5 bases). Material: peripheral blood. CDR3 DNA sequence: TGCGCCAGCAGCTCGCAGGCTAGCAGTTCTACCAATGAGCAGTTCTTC. It encodes CASSSQASSSTNEQFF.